This T cell receptor (beta chain) was profiled in a study of T cell responses to AZD1222 COVID-19 vaccine. Overall study context: Second doses that came at about 4 or about 12 weeks were put together.

V was pared by 0 bases and J by 10 bases, with 10 bases between. The CDR3 runs to 13 residues. Germline loops: CDR1 LNHNV, CDR2 YYDKDF (reference sequence). Sequencing used immunoSEQ multiplex PCR; TCRdb keeps in-frame clones, though not all of them. The sample has 150,000 to 200,000 clones, about nine tenths seen once. Many counts were recorded for this clone. Its matching antigen is unknown. The study, taken as a whole, reports: Sampling that yielded the repertoires occurred only after the peak T cell response. Once two AZD1222 doses were given, Spike-specific TCR breadth and depth went up.

The sample consisted of peripheral blood, taken on day 0 of AZD1222 vaccination. The chain is built from TRBV15 and TRBJ2-1; TRBD2 is a possible D gene (5 bases). The sequence derives from an adult in good health. The DNA of the CDR3 is TGTGCCACCAGCAGAGACCGGCGGGTCGAGCAGTTCTTC. It translates to CATSRDRRVEQFF.